This TCR beta chain was retrieved from a study of blood T cell repertoires in COVID-19 (dated by TCRdb to 2018 to 2021). About the study as a whole: Collaborator samples came from the United States, Italy and Spain and covered acute and convalescent phases of COVID-19. A freely available public database, intended as a resource for researchers studying the immune response to SARS-CoV-2, is where the repertoires were released. The prospective study material was composed of cDNA or gDNA derived from T cells, B-cell-depleted T cells, or PBMCs. The sample metadata nearly always contained a de-identified subject ID, COVID-19 status, age in years and sex. Samples came from the ongoing ImmuneRACE study (first 160 participants) plus 1,254 subjects from 6 global collaborators. HLA class I and class II types, where available, came from metadata supplied by the sample provider rather than from assay-based typing. Deeply sampled blood TCRbeta repertoires from subjects exposed to, actively infected with, or recovered from COVID-19 were included in the dataset.

Collaborating institutions collected whole blood in K2EDTA tubes following their own protocols. For TCRbeta analysis, collaborator samples were shipped as frozen whole blood, as isolated PBMCs, or as DNA extracted from either sample type. With regard to this clone: Its specific antigen is unknown. Base qualities are not provided; no much larger clone lies one nucleotide away.

Study-level results and caveats: How much clinical and demographic metadata was included differed by source and by participant, and the metadata was provided uncurated.

From V the trimming removes 5 bases and from J it removes 8 bases, while the gene matches leave 8 bases of the junction unaccounted for. The CDR3 spans 14 residues, from the cysteine through the phenylalanine. Left in the record is the CDR3 DNA by itself, 42 bases read in frame from the first base. According to the germline V gene (reference sequence), CDR1 reads SEHNR and CDR2 reads FQNEAQ. TCRbeta CDR3 regions were amplified from genomic DNA by means of the immunoSEQ Assay, a bias-controlled multiplex PCR. In the authors' own workflow: The number of nucleated cells in each sample was estimated from the amplification of reference gene primers within the assay. To quantify the absolute abundance of each unique TCRbeta CDR3 rearrangement, sequence reads were collapsed and filtered. For each sample, productive Simpson clonality was calculated by taking the square root of Simpson's diversity index across productive rearrangements. Imported from immuneACCESS, the table was reduced by TCRdb to in-frame sequences with V and J called. These copies leave out some clones; in studies compared against another copy, an unresolved V gene accounts for under half, and the cause of the remainder is not known. The D gene and trimming were derived from the DNA, and the V and J assignments and clone size from that table. The sample contains 200,000 to 300,000 clones, more than 75% of them found a single time. The top ten constitute over 6% of the sample.

Sequences were obtained from peripheral blood. This sequence was found in a woman between 65 and 79 years old with active or convalescent COVID-19. Recombination joined TRBV7-9 with TRBJ1-3; TRBD1 lines up with 8 middle nucleotides. The CDR3 has the sequence CASSPGQGWDTIYF. The base sequence is TGTGCCAGCAGCCCCGGACAGGGATGGGACACCATATATTTT.